Detailed here is one TCR beta chain. Its target is not known. The assay was immunoSEQ multiplex PCR, and TCRdb's table has in-frame clones only and misses some. The sample lists approximately 130,000 clones, over 65% occurring once. Germline CDR1 and CDR2: MGHRA and YSYEKL. The CDR3 has 15 residues. V was shortened by 4 bases and J by 1 base, with 14 bases between the two germline ends. These data originate in a study of identifying expanded T cells in peripheral blood. The study, taken as a whole, reports: Variance in clone template counts between approximately 2-week samples significantly increased with total template count across all healthy donors.

The chain uses TRBV4-1 and TRBJ2-7; D ambiguous. The TCR was taken from a person between 18 and 75 years old in good health. Input material: blood. CDR3 protein: CASSPYSFPSYEQYF. CDR3 bases: TGCGCCAGCAGCCCCTACTCTTTTCCGTCCTACGAGCAGTACTTC.